These 21 T cell receptor beta chains originate from one sample sequenced in a study of T cell repertoires in cytomegalovirus infection. TCRdb independently ran MiXCR on the reads; one entry per CDR3 protein. In the table there are over 300,000 distinct CDR3 sequences, 8% to 9.5% of which are singletons. Input material: PBMCs. These receptors were collected from a human donor in good health (CMV status not recorded). Some clones in this sample may be carry-over from other donors' samples.

This clonotype appeared a few times. The chain recombines TRBV12-5 with TRBJ1-1; 11 bases line up with TRBD1. Germline loops: CDR1 LGHNT, CDR2 FRNRAP. CDR3 length: 17 residues. J gave up 0 bases and V 1 base, and 4 bases lay outside the gene matches. The chain's CDR3 is CASGLAGTGGMNTEAFF. The CDR3 region has the DNA TGTGCTAGTGGTTTGGCCGGGACAGGGGGGATGAACACTGAAGCTTTCTTT. The variable domain in full, with the rest retrieved from reference TRBV12-5 and TRBJ1-1, is DARVTQTPRHKVTEMGQEVTMRCQPILGHNTVFWYRQTMMQGLELLAYFRNRAPLDDSGMPKDRFSAEMPDATLATLKIQPSEPRDSAVYFCASGLAGTGGMNTEAFFGQGTRLTVV.

This clonotype appeared many times. The V gene is TRBV28, the J gene TRBJ1-5, with 7 bases that match TRBD1. V was clipped by 4 bases and J by 0 bases; unmatched bases: 9. CDR3 length equals 17 residues. CDR1 is MDHEN, CDR2 SYDVKM, per germline. As DNA, the CDR3 is TGTGCCAGCAGTTCGCTGACAGGGCGGTATAGCAATCAGCCCCAGCATTTT. Encoded protein: CASSSLTGRYSNQPQHF.

This clonotype was seen more than once but under ten times. The CDR3: CASRGQGVFIGELFF. Here the CDR3 DNA reads TGTGCCAGCAGGGGACAGGGGGTTTTTATCGGGGAGCTGTTTTTT. The chain employs TRBV2 and TRBJ2-2; 11 bases agree with TRBD1. CDR3 size: 15 residues. J lost 7 bases, V lost 6 bases, and 7 bases had no gene match. CDR1 is SNHLY, CDR2 FYNNEI, per germline. The full variable domain, its missing parts supplied by reference TRBV2 and TRBJ2-2, is EPEVTQTPSHQVTQMGQEVILRCVPISNHLYFYWYRQILGQKVEFLVSFYNNEISEKSEIFDDQFSVERPDGSNFTLKIRSTKLEDSAMYFCASRGQGVFIGELFFGEGSRLTVL.

The chain joins TRBV2 to TRBJ2-5, with 10 bases identical to TRBD2. The CDR3 length is 15 residues. Germline V gene sequence: CDR1 SNHLY, CDR2 FYNNEI. V shed 6 bases, J shed 4 bases, and the junction held 8 bases outside the gene matches. The CDR3 spells CASRAGGPAAETQYF. In DNA, the CDR3 is TGTGCCAGCAGAGCGGGGGGGCCTGCGGCAGAGACCCAGTACTTC.

This clonotype turned up a few times. V gene TRBV14 combines with J gene TRBJ1-1; D is uncertain. This CDR3 region has 13 residues. The ends were cut back, 1 base at V and 1 base at J, with 4 bases in the middle. Germline-derived CDR1 and CDR2 are SGHDN and FVKESK. The CDR3 DNA reads as TGTGCCAGCAGCCAAGTCTGGAACACTGAAGCTTTCTTT. Translating gives CASSQVWNTEAFF.

This clonotype has only a few counts. The DNA for the CDR3 is TGTGCCAGCAGCCAGGTGGACTACACCTACACCGGGGAGCTGTTTTTT. Protein product: CASSQVDYTYTGELFF. The chain joins TRBV6-2 or TRBV6-3 to TRBJ2-2; possible D gene TRBD2, 6 bases. The CDR3 loop spans 16 amino acids. V lost 6 bases to trimming and J lost 3 bases, with 17 bases between them. Germline V CDR1 and CDR2: MNHEY, SVGEGT.

At least ten counts were recorded for this clonotype. The chain links TRBV9 to TRBJ1-1, with D uncertain. The germline CDR1 and CDR2 sequences are SGDLS and YYNGEE. V lost 0 bases and J lost 1, with 7 bases in between. The CDR3 has 14 residues. CDR3 sequence: CASSVVTTNTEAFF. CDR3 nucleotides: TGTGCCAGCAGCGTAGTGACAACGAACACTGAAGCTTTCTTT.

There are many counts of this clonotype. This chain joins TRBV7-6 and TRBJ2-3, with D perhaps TRBD1 or TRBD2 (6 bases each). Trimming shortened V by 2 bases and J by 5 bases, and 14 bases separated the two germline ends. The germline V gene encodes CDR1 SGHVS and CDR2 FNYEAQ. The CDR3 runs to 15 residues. The CDR3 bases are TGTGCCAGCAGCTTAATGGGCGGGGACAAAGATACGCAGTATTTT. This codes for CASSLMGGDKDTQYF.

V usage is TRBV24-1 and J usage is TRBJ1-1; 11 nucleotides align to TRBD1. Trimming cost V 3 bases and J 1 base; bases outside gene matches: 3. Germline-derived CDR1 and CDR2 are KGHDR and SFDVKD. The CDR3 spans 16 residues. The CDR3 region has the DNA TGTGCCACCAGTGATCCGGGACAGGGGGGGAACACTGAAGCTTTCTTT. Translated: CATSDPGQGGNTEAFF.

This clonotype was seen ten or more times. The V call is TRBV7-6, the J call TRBJ1-1; D may be TRBD1 (6 bases). Germline CDR1 and CDR2: SGHVS and FNYEAQ. The CDR3 has 15 residues. Trimming removed 2 bases at V and 4 bases at J, with 14 bases between. The CDR3 DNA reads TGTGCCAGCAGCTTAAGTCCGGGAGGGGGCACTGAAGCTTTCTTT. Its protein product is CASSLSPGGGTEAFF.

This clonotype was seen a few times. The chain uses TRBV4-3 and TRBJ1-4; D perhaps matches TRBD1 (5 bases). From germline, CDR1 is LGHNA and CDR2 YSLEER. V dropped 1 base and J dropped 8 bases, with 14 bases sitting between them. This CDR3 is 15 amino acids long. The CDR3 spells CASSQGLWGSEKLFF. The CDR3 coding sequence is TGCGCCAGCAGCCAAGGGCTCTGGGGGAGCGAAAAACTGTTTTTT.

The sample holds many counts of this clonotype. The chain recombines TRBV6-2 or TRBV6-3 with TRBJ1-1, with a tentative D call TRBD1 (6 bases). CDR3 length: 14 amino acids. V lost 4 bases and J 3 bases, leaving 12 bases between the germline ends. Germline CDR1 and CDR2: MNHEY and SVGEGT. This CDR3 reads CASSWSGVYTEAFF. CDR3 sequence (DNA): TGTGCCAGCAGTTGGTCAGGGGTTTACACTGAAGCTTTCTTT.

This clonotype was seen at least ten times. J is TRBJ2-5 and V is TRBV7-9; 12 bases line up with TRBD2. Germline V gene lookup returns CDR1 SEHNR and CDR2 FQNEAQ (reference sequence). V gave up 5 bases and J gave up 2 bases; unmatched junction bases: 15. The CDR3 length is 19 residues. CDR3 region: CASSPHKVRLAGEQETQYF. The CDR3 nucleotides read TGTGCCAGCAGCCCTCACAAAGTTCGACTAGCGGGGGAACAAGAGACCCAGTACTTC.

The chain links TRBV7-6 to TRBJ2-1; 9 bases fit TRBD2. V dropped 8 bases and J dropped 5; count of bases not matched to a gene: 13. The CDR3 totals 16 residues. CDR1 SGHVS and CDR2 FNYEAQ come from the germline V gene. The CDR3 here is CASARLAGPIDNEQFF. CDR3 DNA: TGTGCCAGCGCTCGGCTAGCGGGGCCGATTGACAATGAGCAGTTCTTC.

J is TRBJ2-7 and V is TRBV20-1, with TRBD2 matching 7 bases. This CDR3 has 14 residues. V lost 6 bases to trimming and J lost 5 bases; unmatched junction nucleotides: 13. Germline values: CDR1 DFQATT, CDR2 SNEGSKA (reference sequence). For the CDR3, the DNA is TGCAGTGCAACTTGGGGGGGGGATAGGAACGAGCAGTACTTC. Translated: CSATWGGDRNEQYF.

CDR3 DNA sequence: TGTGCCAGCAGTCCGGGACTAGCGGGAGGGCAGAGCTCCTACAATGAGCAGTTCTTC. Protein sequence: CASSPGLAGGQSSYNEQFF. The chain combines TRBV28 with TRBJ2-1, with 16 bases matching TRBD2. After removal of 5 bases from V and 0 bases from J, the junction contained 7 bases not matched to a gene. Germline V CDR1 and CDR2: MDHEN, SYDVKM. The CDR3 covers 19 residues.

This clonotype was detected only a few times. The chain links TRBV2 to TRBJ1-6; D is possibly TRBD1 (5 bases). Germline values: CDR1 SNHLY, CDR2 FYNNEI. The CDR3 runs 14 residues. V lost 6 bases to trimming and J lost 10 bases, with 16 bases between them. This CDR3 reads CASSQALQGSPLHF. In nucleotides, the CDR3 is TGTGCCAGCAGCCAGGCCCTCCAGGGCTCACCCCTCCACTTT.

This clonotype was detected ten times or more. The chain recombines TRBV7-8 with TRBJ2-3, with D possibly being TRBD1 (6 bases). Germline CDR1 reads SGHVS; CDR2 reads FQNEAQ. Trimming left V 2 bases short and J 5 bases short, with 11 bases between. The CDR3 is 14 amino acids. The CDR3 loop reads CASSLLGRGDTQYF. The CDR3 region has the DNA TGTGCCAGCAGCTTACTTGGCAGGGGAGATACGCAGTATTTT.

This clonotype showed up many times. V usage is TRBV7-6 and J usage is TRBJ2-7; 11 nucleotides match TRBD2. With V trimmed by 5 bases and J by 5 bases, 11 bases remained unmatched. The CDR3 loop spans 16 amino acids. Germline-derived CDR1 and CDR2 are SGHVS and FNYEAQ. The CDR3 sequence is CASSLRGPSGGNEQYF. CDR3 DNA: TGTGCCAGCAGCCTTAGGGGCCCTAGCGGGGGGAACGAGCAGTACTTC.

This chain connects TRBV28 to TRBJ2-6; 8 bases are shared with TRBD1. The V gene end was trimmed by 5 bases and the J gene end by 4 bases; junction bases not matched to a gene: 4. Germline V gene sequence: CDR1 MDHEN, CDR2 SYDVKM. This CDR3 spans 15 amino acids. In DNA form, the CDR3 reads TGTGCCAGCAGTACGACAGGGGCCGGGGCCAACGTCCTGACTTTC. It specifies CASSTTGAGANVLTF.

This clonotype has just a few counts. The rearrangement joins TRBV11-2 to TRBJ2-1, with D possibly matching TRBD2 (5 bases). CDR1 SGHAT and CDR2 FQNNGV come from the germline V gene. This CDR3 comprises 13 residues. V lost 8 bases and J lost 10, with 18 bases in between. The CDR3 sequence is CASSLGGFREQFF. The CDR3 nucleotides read TGTGCCAGCTCTTTGGGCGGGTTTAGGGAGCAGTTCTTC.